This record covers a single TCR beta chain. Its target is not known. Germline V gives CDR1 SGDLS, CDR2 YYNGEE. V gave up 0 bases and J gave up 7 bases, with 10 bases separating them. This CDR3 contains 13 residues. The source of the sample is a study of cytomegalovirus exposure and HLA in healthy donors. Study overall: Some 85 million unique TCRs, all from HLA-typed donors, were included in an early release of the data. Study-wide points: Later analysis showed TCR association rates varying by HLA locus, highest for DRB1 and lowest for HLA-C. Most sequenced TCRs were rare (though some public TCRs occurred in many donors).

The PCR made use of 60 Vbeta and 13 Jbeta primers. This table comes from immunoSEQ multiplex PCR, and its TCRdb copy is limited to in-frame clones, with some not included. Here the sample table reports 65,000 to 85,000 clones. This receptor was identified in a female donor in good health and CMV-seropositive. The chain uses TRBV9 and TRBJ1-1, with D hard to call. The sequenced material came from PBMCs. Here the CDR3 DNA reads TGTGCCAGCAGCGTAGGGGCAGGCTATGAAGCTTTCTTT. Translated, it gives CASSVGAGYEAFF.